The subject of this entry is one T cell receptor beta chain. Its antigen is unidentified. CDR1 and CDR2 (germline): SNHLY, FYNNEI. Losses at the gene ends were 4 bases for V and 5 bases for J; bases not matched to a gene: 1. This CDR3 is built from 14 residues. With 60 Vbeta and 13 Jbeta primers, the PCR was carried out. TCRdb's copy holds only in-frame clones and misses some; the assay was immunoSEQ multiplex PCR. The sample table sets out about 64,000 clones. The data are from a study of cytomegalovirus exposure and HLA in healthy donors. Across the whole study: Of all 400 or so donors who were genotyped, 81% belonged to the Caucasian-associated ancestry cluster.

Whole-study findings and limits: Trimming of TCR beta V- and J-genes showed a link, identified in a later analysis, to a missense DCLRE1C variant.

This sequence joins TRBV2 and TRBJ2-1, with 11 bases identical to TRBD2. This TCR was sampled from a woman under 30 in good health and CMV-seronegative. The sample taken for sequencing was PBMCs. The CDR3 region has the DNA TGTGCCAGCAGTGCGACTAGCGGGGACAATGAGCAGTTCTTC. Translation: CASSATSGDNEQFF.